The rows below give T cell receptor beta chains drawn from one sample of a study of shared clonotypes between healthy human individuals. Assay used: immunoSEQ multiplex PCR; TCRdb lists only in-frame clones, some missing. The table records roughly 2.5 million clones, around 94% of them present only once. Sequencing was performed on naive CD4+ T cells sorted from blood. These receptors came from a man younger than 35 in good health. The CDR3 runs from the conserved cysteine through the conserved F or W. A D gene is named only where the DNA matches it firmly. Clone size is shown for a subset of rows, as once, few, many or a class of expanded clone.

J,D,V,size,length,CDR3,DNA
TRBJ1-1,TRBD1,TRBV6-6,NA,14,CASSTRTGGTEAFF,TGTGCCAGCAGTACCCGGACAGGGGGCACTGAAGCTTTCTTT
TRBJ1-2,TRBD1,TRBV12-5,NA,12,CASGTDRGSYTF,TGTGCTAGTGGTACTGACAGGGGAAGCTACACCTTC
TRBJ1-4,NA,TRBV5-6,NA,15,CASSLVSRGNEKLFF,TGTGCCAGCAGCTTGGTTTCCAGGGGAAATGAAAAACTGTTTTTT
TRBJ1-5,TRBD1,TRBV10-3,few,15,CATQGQVGGNQPQHF,TGTGCCACCCAAGGACAGGTTGGGGGTAATCAGCCCCAGCATTTT
TRBJ2-2,TRBD1,TRBV18,NA,15,CASPGQGRRDGELFF,TGTGCCAGCCCGGGACAGGGGCGCCGAGACGGGGAGCTGTTTTTT
TRBJ2-5,TRBD1,TRBV4-1,once,15,CASSQGDRDGETQYF,TGCGCCAGCAGCCAAGGGGACAGGGACGGGGAGACCCAGTACTTC
TRBJ2-1,NA,TRBV18,NA,17,CASSPPNWALRANEQFF,TGTGCCAGCTCACCACCGAACTGGGCTCTTAGGGCGAATGAGCAGTTCTTC
TRBJ2-5,NA,TRBV18,NA,15,CASSPPAQFQETQYF,TGTGCCAGCTCACCACCGGCCCAATTCCAAGAGACCCAGTACTTC
TRBJ1-5,NA,TRBV19,NA,13,CASGLGVNQPQHF,TGTGCCAGTGGGTTGGGGGTTAATCAGCCCCAGCATTTT
TRBJ2-1,TRBD2,TRBV4-1,NA,16,CASSQEGRDFYNEQFF,TGCGCCAGCAGCCAGGAGGGGAGGGACTTCTACAATGAGCAGTTCTTC
TRBJ1-1,NA,TRBV2,NA,13,CASSEQGYTEAFF,TGTGCCAGCAGTGAACAGGGGTACACTGAAGCTTTCTTT
TRBJ2-5,NA,TRBV7-8,NA,12,CASSRDKETQYF,TGTGCCAGCAGCCGGGACAAAGAGACCCAGTACTTC
TRBJ2-7,NA,TRBV4-3,NA,13,CASSQDYLSEQYF,TGCGCCAGCAGCCAAGATTACCTCAGCGAGCAGTACTTC
TRBJ2-6,NA,TRBV18,NA,15,CASSQVSSGANVPTF,TGTGCCAGCTCGCAAGTGAGCTCTGGGGCCAACGTCCCGACTTTC
TRBJ1-3,NA,TRBV19,once,15,CASRARRAFGNTIYF,TGTGCCAGTAGAGCCCGACGGGCCTTTGGAAACACCATATATTTT
TRBJ2-7,TRBD2,TRBV11-3,NA,16,CASSPGGLAGVNEQYF,TGTGCCAGCAGCCCGGGGGGGCTAGCGGGAGTCAACGAGCAGTACTTC
TRBJ2-5,NA,TRBV6-1,NA,13,CASSREYQETQYF,TGTGCCAGCAGCCGGGAGTACCAAGAGACCCAGTACTTC
TRBJ2-5,TRBD1,TRBV2,NA,16,CASSEEWTGGRETQYF,TGTGCCAGCAGTGAAGAATGGACAGGGGGCCGGGAGACCCAGTACTTC
TRBJ1-1,NA,TRBV19,NA,16,CASSDPTRTANTEAFF,TGTGCCAGTAGTGATCCCACCAGGACAGCGAACACTGAAGCTTTCTTT
TRBJ2-1,NA,TRBV4-3,NA,15,CASAPGLGQNNEQFF,TGCGCCAGCGCCCCGGGATTGGGGCAGAACAATGAGCAGTTCTTC
TRBJ1-3,NA,TRBV7-9,NA,15,CASSPGSAFGNTIYF,TGTGCCAGCAGTCCAGGGAGCGCCTTTGGAAACACCATATATTTT
TRBJ1-1,NA,TRBV5-1,NA,16,CASSSDGGLFNTEAFF,TGCGCCAGCAGCTCGGACGGGGGGCTCTTTAACACTGAAGCTTTCTTT
TRBJ2-3,NA,TRBV6-6,NA,16,CASTPPGLSSTDTQYF,TGTGCCAGCACCCCCCCTGGGCTCTCTAGCACAGATACGCAGTATTTT
TRBJ2-1,NA,TRBV9,NA,16,CASSPRGALSYNEQFF,TGTGCCAGCAGCCCCAGGGGGGCCCTCTCCTACAATGAGCAGTTCTTC